This section outlines one T cell receptor (beta chain) sequence together with its context. CDR1 is WNHNN and CDR2 is SYGVQD in the germline V gene (reference sequence). The CDR3 is 15 amino acids. V was clipped by 1 base and J by 4 bases; unmatched bases: 6. Some clones are missing from TCRdb's copy, which holds only in-frame ones; the method was immunoSEQ multiplex PCR. The data show 100,000 to 150,000 clones, about nine tenths seen once. These data come from a study of control samples from healthy donors and cancer patients. Input material: blood. V gene TRBV10-1 combines with J gene TRBJ2-7; TRBD2 agrees at 8 bases. The TCR was taken from a man aged 35 to 55 in good health. The DNA for the CDR3 is TGCGCCAGCAGTGAGTTGGTAGCGGGGACTTACGAGCAGTACTTC. This gives the protein CASSELVAGTYEQYF.